Each of the 17 T cell receptor beta chains below was sequenced from the same sample in a study of control samples from healthy donors and cancer patients. Libraries were prepared by immunoSEQ multiplex PCR; TCRdb keeps only in-frame clonotypes and omits some of them. The data contain around 120,000 clones, approximately 94% of them singletons. Sequenced material: blood. The receptors were sampled from a man under 40 in good health.

The V and J genes are TRBV4-1 and TRBJ2-1, with D tentatively TRBD2 (5 bases). The CDR3 has 14 residues. From germline, CDR1 is MGHRA and CDR2 YSYEKL. Trimming left V 4 bases short and J 4 bases short, with 11 bases between. DNA of the CDR3: TGCGCCAGCAGCCGCGGTGGGGAGTACAATGAGCAGTTCTTC. Translating gives CASSRGGEYNEQFF.

The chain is built from TRBV4-3 and TRBJ2-1; maybe TRBD2 (5 bases). Trimming took 0 bases from V and 7 from J, leaving 13 bases between them. This CDR3 region has 15 residues. CDR1 and CDR2 from the germline V gene are LGHNA and YSLEER. In nucleotides, the CDR3 is TGCGCCAGCAGCCAAGATGATACGGGGATAAATGAGCAGTTCTTC. Its protein product is CASSQDDTGINEQFF.

The rearrangement uses TRBV14 and TRBJ2-1; 7 nucleotides align to TRBD2. The CDR3 length is 14 residues. CDR1 and CDR2 (germline): SGHDN, FVKESK. Losses at the gene ends were 4 bases for V and 0 bases for J; bases not matched to a gene: 0. The CDR3 reads CASSLAGSYNEQFF. CDR3 DNA sequence: TGTGCCAGCAGCCTAGCGGGCTCCTACAATGAGCAGTTCTTC.

The chain couples TRBV25-1 to TRBJ1-3; no definite D call. Trimming took off 6 bases at V and 0 bases at J, with 9 bases between the two ends. This CDR3 is 14 amino acids long. Looked up from germline, CDR1 is MGHDK and CDR2 is SYGVNS. The chain's CDR3 is CASRGMSSGNTIYF. The DNA for the CDR3 is TGTGCCAGCAGGGGGATGAGCTCTGGAAACACCATATATTTT.

The genes are TRBV5-1 and TRBJ2-3, with D uncertain. Trimming cost V 1 base and J 6 bases, with 15 bases left between them. Germline assignment: CDR1 SGHRS and CDR2 YFSETQ. The CDR3 consists of 15 residues. The CDR3 nucleotides read TGCGCCAGCAGCTTGACTCTGGGGTCTCGGGATACGCAGTATTTT. It is translated as CASSLTLGSRDTQYF.

V usage is TRBV11-2 and J usage is TRBJ1-2; TRBD1 matches 9 bases. J was trimmed by 3 bases and V by 2 bases; bases with no gene match: 13. Germline V gene lookup returns CDR1 SGHAT and CDR2 FQNNGV. This CDR3 is 18 amino acids long. DNA for the CDR3: TGTGCCAGCAGCTTACTAGCCGACAGGGGGGTAGGAGACTATGGCTACACCTTC. Residues: CASSLLADRGVGDYGYTF.

This clone was detected only a few times. The chain is built from TRBV6-6 and TRBJ2-2; D is possibly TRBD1 or TRBD2 (7 bases each). This CDR3 has 15 residues. The V and J ends lost 4 bases and 6 bases respectively, with 15 bases between them. The germline CDR1 and CDR2 sequences are MNHNY and SVGAGI (reference sequence). The CDR3 sequence: CASSLGGGPPGELFF. The CDR3, as DNA: TGTGCCAGCAGTTTGGGAGGGGGCCCCCCCGGGGAGCTGTTTTTT.

This clone was seen only a few times. The gene calls are TRBV5-6 and TRBJ1-6; 9 nucleotides line up with TRBD1. The germline V gene has CDR1 SGHDT and CDR2 YYEEEE. Trimming cost V 3 bases and J 7 bases; bases outside gene matches: 8. The CDR3 length is 16 residues. The CDR3 reads CASSSQQGARNSPLHF. DNA for the CDR3: TGTGCCAGCAGCTCCCAACAGGGGGCGCGGAATTCACCCCTCCACTTT.

The V call is TRBV4-3, the J call TRBJ1-3; D remains ambiguous. V was trimmed by 1 base and J by 3 bases, leaving 7 bases between them. There are 14 residues in the CDR3. The V gene's germline CDR1 is LGHNA and CDR2 YSLEER. CDR3 DNA: TGCGCCAGCAGCCAAGGGGAACGTGGAAACACCATATATTTT. Protein product: CASSQGERGNTIYF.

J is TRBJ1-5 and V is TRBV6-6; D may be TRBD1 (6 bases). The length of the CDR3 is 13 residues. Trimming took off 2 bases at V and 5 bases at J, with 7 bases between the two ends. Germline V gene sequence: CDR1 MNHNY, CDR2 SVGAGI (reference sequence). The CDR3 protein is CASSYPGDQPQHF. CDR3 nucleotide sequence: TGTGCCAGCAGTTACCCAGGGGATCAGCCCCAGCATTTT.

This chain uses TRBV19 with TRBJ2-2; 9 positions match TRBD1. Losses at the gene ends were 5 bases for V and 1 base for J; bases not matched to a gene: 2. Germline V lookup: CDR1 LNHDA, CDR2 SQIVND (reference sequence). The CDR3 covers 15 residues. CDR3 DNA sequence: TGTGCCAGTAGTGAGGGACAGGGGAACACCGGGGAGCTGTTTTTT. This gives the protein CASSEGQGNTGELFF.

V usage is TRBV5-4 and J usage is TRBJ1-1, with 7 positions matching TRBD1. Germline V lookup: CDR1 SGHNT, CDR2 YYREEE (reference sequence). This CDR3 is 17 amino acids long. V trimming: 3 bases; J trimming: 0 bases; junction bases outside the gene matches: 11. The CDR3 here is CASSSGQPLIMNTEAFF. The CDR3 region has the DNA TGTGCCAGCAGCTCGGGACAGCCCCTCATCATGAACACTGAAGCTTTCTTT.

As DNA, the CDR3 is TGTGCCAGCAGTCGGGACGGGAGCAATCAGCCCCAGCATTTT. It encodes CASSRDGSNQPQHF. This sequence joins TRBV6-2 or TRBV6-3 and TRBJ1-5, with D maybe TRBD1 (5 bases). The CDR3 has 14 amino acids. The V end lost 5 bases, the J end lost 1 base, and 9 bases lay between the germline ends. Germline V gene lookup returns CDR1 MNHEY and CDR2 SVGEGT.

The rearrangement joins TRBV4-3 to TRBJ1-1; 10 bases line up with TRBD1. The length of the CDR3 is 16 residues. Trimming took 4 bases from V and 6 from J; bases not matched to a gene: 11. CDR1 and CDR2 from the germline V gene are LGHNA and YSLEER. The CDR3 DNA follows: TGCGCCAGCAGCCCACGGACAGGGGGGATCAGCGCTGAAGCTTTCTTT. It specifies CASSPRTGGISAEAFF.

Within the sample, this clone is medium-sized. The chain links TRBV30 to TRBJ1-3; D unresolved. V gave up 0 bases and J gave up 6 bases, with 3 bases separating them. Germline loops: CDR1 GTSNPN, CDR2 SVGIG (reference sequence). This CDR3 spans 11 amino acids. The CDR3 DNA reads as TGTGCCTGGAGTGTTGAAAACACCATATATTTT. This translates into CAWSVENTIYF.

CDR3 bases: TGTGCCAGTAGCTACGGGACAGGTCCCTACGAGCAGTACTTC. It is translated as CASSYGTGPYEQYF. The rearrangement joins TRBV19 to TRBJ2-7; 8 nucleotides match TRBD1. The CDR3 has 14 residues. Per the germline V gene, CDR1 is LNHDA and CDR2 is SQIVND (reference sequence). The V segment lost 6 bases and the J segment 2 bases; nucleotides outside the gene matches: 6.

The V gene is TRBV4-3, the J gene TRBJ1-4, with D hard to call. Germline loops: CDR1 LGHNA, CDR2 YSLEER. Trimming pared 8 bases from V and 4 bases from J, leaving 14 bases between. CDR3 length: 14 residues. The CDR3 DNA follows: TGCGCCAGCTCTTTCCGGAGTAATAATGAAAAACTGTTTTTT. It is translated as CASSFRSNNEKLFF.